This is a list of T cell receptor beta chains from one sample in a study of blood T cell repertoires in COVID-19. Measured with immunoSEQ multiplex PCR; TCRdb has only the in-frame clones, and not every one. The sample has about 76,000 clones, approximately 80% seen once. Sequencing input: peripheral blood. All receptors derive from a woman aged 60 to 75 with acute or convalescent COVID-19. The CDR3 runs from the conserved cysteine through the conserved F or W. D genes are given only for firm matches. The size of a clone is reported for some rows only, either as once, few or many, or as a class for expanded clones.

V,J,D,size,DNA,CDR3
TRBV5-8,TRBJ2-3,TRBD1,.,TGTGCCAGCAGCTTGGAGAACTGGGACAGGGGGGATACGCAGTATTTT,CASSLENWDRGDTQYF
TRBV15,TRBJ1-4,.,.,TGTGCCACCAGCCCCATTCGCAGTAATGAAAAACTGTTTTTT,CATSPIRSNEKLFF
TRBV28,TRBJ1-4,TRBD1,.,TGTGCCAGCAGCGCAACAGGGGTCGAAAAACTGTTTTTT,CASSATGVEKLFF
TRBV12-5,TRBJ1-1,.,.,TGTGCCAGCCGGGGGGGAGGGAACACTGAAGCTTTCTTT,CASRGGGNTEAFF
TRBV6-1,TRBJ1-6,TRBD1,medium-sized,TGTGCCAGCAGTGAAAGCCTCGGACAGGGTGGTTCACCCCTCCACTTT,CASSESLGQGGSPLHF
TRBV5-6,TRBJ2-7,.,.,TGTGCCGGTACCCCTTCGACGCCGGGGGACGAGCAGTACTTC,CAGTPSTPGDEQYF
TRBV5-5,TRBJ1-1,.,.,TGTGCCAGCAGCTCAGTATTGAACACTGAAGCTTTCTTT,CASSSVLNTEAFF
TRBV2,TRBJ2-3,.,.,TGTGCCAGCAGTGAATTATCCACAGATACGCAGTATTTT,CASSELSTDTQYF
TRBV13,TRBJ2-1,TRBD1,.,TGTGCCAGCAGCCTAACGGGCAGGGGGAGTGAGCAGTTCTTC,CASSLTGRGSEQFF
TRBV6-5,TRBJ1-1,.,.,TGTGCCAGCCGGCGGGGCAGCGTGAACACTGAAGCTTTCTTT,CASRRGSVNTEAFF
TRBV6-4,TRBJ2-1,TRBD2,.,TGTGCCAGCAGTGACTCGGGACTAGCGGGGGGCAGTGAGCAGTTCTTC,CASSDSGLAGGSEQFF
TRBV7-2,TRBJ1-1,TRBD1,few,TGTGCCAGCAGTTTTGACAGGGGGCGAGAAGCTTTCTTT,CASSFDRGREAFF
TRBV19,TRBJ1-6,.,few,TGTGCCAGTAGTATAAGTGGGAGCTCCTATAATTCACCCCTCCACTTT,CASSISGSSYNSPLHF
TRBV27,TRBJ1-6,TRBD1,.,TGTGCCAGCAGTTTACATCCGGGACAGGGGCCCTCACCCCTCCACTTT,CASSLHPGQGPSPLHF
TRBV7-2,TRBJ1-2,TRBD1,.,TGTGCCAGCAGCAGAGGACAGGGCGAAGACTATGGCTACACCTTC,CASSRGQGEDYGYTF
TRBV5-1,TRBJ2-3,.,.,TGCGCCAGCAGCTTAGGGGTACAGGGAAGCACAGATACGCAGTATTTT,CASSLGVQGSTDTQYF
TRBV6-5,TRBJ1-2,TRBD1,.,TGTGCCAGCAGGCCCGGGACAGGGGGATATGGCTACACCTTC,CASRPGTGGYGYTF
TRBV6-2/TRBV6-3,TRBJ2-7,.,.,TGTGCCAGCAGTTACGGTGAGGGAAGCTACGAGCAGTACTTC,CASSYGEGSYEQYF
TRBV2,TRBJ2-2,TRBD2,.,TGTGCCAGCCGACTAGCGGAATCGAACACCGGGGAGCTGTTTTTT,CASRLAESNTGELFF
TRBV5-6,TRBJ1-4,.,.,TGTGCCAGCAGCTCAAAGATTGGAGCTAATGAAAAACTGTTTTTT,CASSSKIGANEKLFF